The 32 T cell receptor beta chains below all came from one sample that was sequenced in a study of T cell repertoires in cytomegalovirus infection. A single record per CDR3 protein comes from TCRdb applying MiXCR to the reads. The data contain 370,000 or so distinct CDR3 sequences, about 35% of them singletons. These receptors' antigens are unknown. This sample comprised cultured PBMCs, obtained from culture after CMV antigen stimulation. All receptors derive from a human donor in good health (CMV status not recorded). Some clones in this sample may be carry-over from other donors' samples.

The V and J genes are TRBV14 and TRBJ2-1; D is uncertain. This CDR3 is built from 14 residues. Looked up from germline, CDR1 is SGHDN and CDR2 is FVKESK. The V end lost 6 bases, the J end lost 8 bases, and 17 bases lay between the germline ends. CDR3 residues: CASRQRAGWDEQFF. Written as DNA, the CDR3 is TGTGCCAGCAGACAACGGGCTGGTTGGGATGAGCAGTTCTTC.

This clonotype was detected a few times. The chain carries TRBV19 and TRBJ2-2; TRBD1 agrees at 7 bases. The CDR3 extends over 15 amino acids. J was trimmed by 3 bases and V by 7 bases; bases with no gene match: 8. Germline loops: CDR1 LNHDA, CDR2 SQIVND (reference sequence). In nucleotides, the CDR3 is TGTGCCAGTACTATTCTCGACAGGGACACCGGGGAGCTGTTTTTT. It yields the protein CASTILDRDTGELFF.

The sample holds a few counts of this clonotype. CDR3 region: CASTLTGDSGNTIYF. The CDR3 coding sequence is TGTGCCAGCACCCTGACAGGCGACTCTGGAAACACCATATATTTT. The chain is built from TRBV6-5 and TRBJ1-3; the D gene is possibly TRBD1 (6 bases). V gave up 7 bases and J gave up 0 bases, with 13 bases separating them. The germline gives CDR1 MNHEY, CDR2 SVGAGI. The CDR3 is 15 amino acids.

The genes are TRBV11-2 and TRBJ2-1, with D unresolved. The germline gives CDR1 SGHAT, CDR2 FQNNGV. The CDR3 spans 15 residues. V shed 5 bases and J shed 6 bases, with 17 bases lying between them. CDR3 in amino acids: CASSPSPQLPNEQFF. DNA for the CDR3: TGTGCCAGCAGCCCATCCCCCCAACTACCCAATGAGCAGTTCTTC.

This clonotype was seen a few times. The chain uses TRBV7-2 and TRBJ1-2, with TRBD1 matching over 8 bases. The CDR3 runs to 14 residues. Germline V lookup: CDR1 SGHTA, CDR2 FQGNSA. The V segment lost 1 base and the J segment 6 bases; nucleotides outside the gene matches: 4. The DNA of the CDR3 is TGTGCCAGCAGCTTAGTGACAGGGGTGGATGGCTACACCTTC. Protein sequence: CASSLVTGVDGYTF.

This clonotype was counted a few times. The V and J genes are TRBV7-2 and TRBJ2-2, with 10 nucleotides matching TRBD1. The germline V gene encodes CDR1 SGHTA and CDR2 FQGNSA. Trimming removed 6 bases from V and 5 bases from J; junction bases left unmatched: 6. The CDR3 has 15 residues. CDR3 coding DNA: TGTGCCAGCAGACGACAGGGGGCGGTGACCGGGGAGCTGTTTTTT. Its protein product is CASRRQGAVTGELFF.

This clonotype appeared a few times. V is TRBV5-1 and J is TRBJ2-3; 7 nucleotides agree with TRBD1. CDR1 and CDR2 (germline): SGHRS, YFSETQ. Trimming cost V 4 bases and J 2 bases; bases outside gene matches: 7. The CDR3 has 15 residues. CDR3: CASSPRDRNTDTQYF. For the CDR3, the DNA is TGCGCCAGCAGCCCCCGGGACAGAAACACAGATACGCAGTATTTT.

This clonotype occurred once. The chain uses TRBV12-5 and TRBJ2-5; 11 positions match TRBD2. J gave up 4 bases and V 4 bases, and 5 bases lay outside the gene matches. Per the germline V gene, CDR1 is LGHNT and CDR2 is FRNRAP. This CDR3 is built from 15 residues. In DNA, the CDR3 is TGTGCTAGTGGTTGGGAAGGACTAGCGGGAGAGACCCAGTACTTC. This gives the protein CASGWEGLAGETQYF.

V gene TRBV18 combines with J gene TRBJ1-2, with D perhaps matching TRBD1 (5 bases). V lost 3 bases to trimming and J lost 6 bases, with 11 bases between them. In germline, CDR1 is KGHSH, CDR2 LQKENI. This CDR3 has 13 residues. The CDR3 loop reads CASSPDGTNGYTF. The CDR3 nucleotides read TGTGCCAGCTCACCCGATGGGACGAATGGCTACACCTTC.

The table lists this clonotype with a few counts. The chain couples TRBV19 to TRBJ1-5, with 7 nucleotides matching TRBD1. The CDR3 length is 15 residues. V lost 7 bases and J lost 7; bases outside the gene matches: 13. The germline V gene encodes CDR1 LNHDA and CDR2 SQIVND (reference sequence). The CDR3 loop is CASTRQGVMGQPQHF. CDR3 nucleotides: TGTGCCAGTACCCGGCAGGGGGTTATGGGACAGCCCCAGCATTTT. The full variable domain, its missing parts supplied by reference TRBV19 and TRBJ1-5, is DGGITQSPKYLFRKEGQNVTLSCEQNLNHDAMYWYRQDPGQGLRLIYYSQIVNDFQKGDIAEGYSVSREKKESFPLTVTSAQKNPTAFYLCASTRQGVMGQPQHFGDGTRLSIL.

The chain combines TRBV11-3 with TRBJ2-2, with TRBD2 matching 11 bases. With 10 bases clipped from V and 6 bases from J, the junction kept 13 bases outside the gene matches. The CDR3 runs to 16 residues. Germline values: CDR1 SGHNT, CDR2 YENEEA. CDR3 residues: CATMRGSGRDPGELFF. DNA for the CDR3: TGTGCCACCATGAGAGGTAGCGGGAGGGATCCCGGGGAGCTGTTTTTT.

This clonotype has more than one count but fewer than ten. The chain joins TRBV11-2 to TRBJ1-2; TRBD1 agrees at 8 bases. J lost 4 bases, V lost 5 bases, and 15 bases had no gene match. The CDR3 length is 17 residues. Germline lookup yields CDR1 SGHAT and CDR2 FQNNGV. CDR3 residues: CASSTRSTGTGAYGYTF. In DNA, the CDR3 is TGTGCCAGCAGCACAAGATCCACCGGGACAGGCGCCTATGGCTACACCTTC.

J is TRBJ1-6 and V is TRBV6-5, with D tentatively TRBD1 (6 bases). Per germline, CDR1 MNHEY and CDR2 SVGAGI. V lost 2 bases and J 7 bases, leaving 18 bases between the germline ends. The CDR3 covers 17 residues. This CDR3 is CASSYDHKGHGNSPLHF. The CDR3 nucleotides are TGTGCCAGCAGTTACGACCACAAGGGACATGGAAATTCACCCCTCCACTTT.

This chain links TRBV7-2 with TRBJ2-1; TRBD2 might be the D (5 bases). The V and J ends lost 3 bases and 10 bases respectively, with 16 bases between them. The germline gives CDR1 SGHTA, CDR2 FQGNSA. This CDR3 region has 14 residues. CDR3 nucleotide sequence: TGTGCCAGCAGCTTGGTAGCAGCGGCCCGGGAGCAGTTCTTC. This sequence encodes CASSLVAAAREQFF.

This clonotype was picked up one time. The chain uses TRBV7-2 and TRBJ2-7, with TRBD2 as a possible D gene (5 bases). The CDR3 loop spans 15 amino acids. Per the germline V gene, CDR1 is SGHTA and CDR2 is FQGNSA. Trimming shortened V by 2 bases and J by 3 bases, and 14 bases separated the two germline ends. CDR3 sequence (DNA): TGTGCCAGCAGCTTAAGACCGGGATTGGTCTACGAGCAGTACGTC. Protein sequence: CASSLRPGLVYEQYV.

The chain carries TRBV4-1 and TRBJ2-1, with 8 bases identical to TRBD2. The CDR3 contains 15 residues. Germline V lookup: CDR1 MGHRA, CDR2 YSYEKL. J lost 7 bases, V lost 1 base, and 6 bases had no gene match. CDR3 sequence (DNA): TGCGCCAGCAGCCAAGGACTAGCGTGGGGGAATGAGCAGTTCTTC. It specifies CASSQGLAWGNEQFF.

V usage is TRBV7-9 and J usage is TRBJ2-7; maybe TRBD2 (5 bases). The V gene's germline CDR1 is SEHNR and CDR2 FQNEAQ (reference sequence). This CDR3 spans 15 amino acids. V shed 4 bases and J shed 7 bases, with 20 bases lying between them. As DNA, the CDR3 is TGTGCCAGCAGCTCCCCCCGACTAAACAGAGAGGAGCAGTACTTC. Its translation is CASSSPRLNREEQYF.

This chain uses TRBV10-1 with TRBJ2-1; 7 positions agree with TRBD1. The CDR3 covers 13 residues. The V and J ends lost 3 bases and 9 bases, in that order; junction bases with no gene match: 5. Germline V gene lookup returns CDR1 WNHNN and CDR2 SYGVQD (reference sequence). CDR3 coding DNA: TGCGCCAGCAGTGATGACAGGGTGGCTGAGCAGTTCTTC. Protein product: CASSDDRVAEQFF.

Concerning this clonotype itself: Being one base from a much bigger clone, this may be a read error. The chain is built from TRBV7-2 and TRBJ2-1, with D possibly matching TRBD2 (5 bases). Germline loops: CDR1 SGHTA, CDR2 FQGNSA. With 4 bases removed from V and 2 bases from J, the gap between germline ends came to 18 bases. The CDR3 is 17 amino acids. CDR3: CASSSPKIEGPYNEQFF. Written as DNA, the CDR3 is TGTGCCAGCAGCTCGCCCAAGATAGAGGGCCCCTACAATGAGCAGTTCTTC.

This rearrangement joins TRBV19 to TRBJ1-1; D is possibly TRBD1 (5 bases). CDR1 is LNHDA and CDR2 is SQIVND in the germline V gene (reference sequence). V was clipped by 3 bases and J by 0 bases, with 14 bases between them. CDR3 length: 16 amino acids. The CDR3 nucleotides read TGTGCCAGTAGTATTCAGGGTGTCAGAATGAACACTGAAGCTTTCTTT. Translating gives CASSIQGVRMNTEAFF.

This rearrangement joins TRBV20-1 to TRBJ1-5; 9 nucleotides match TRBD1. The trim removed 3 bases at V and 5 bases at J, leaving 5 bases unmatched. Germline loops: CDR1 DFQATT, CDR2 SNEGSKA (reference sequence). The length of the CDR3 is 14 residues. The CDR3 region has the DNA TGCAGTGCTAGTGTGGGGGACAGGGATCAGCCCCAGCATTTT. Translating gives CSASVGDRDQPQHF.

The chain employs TRBV6-8 and TRBJ1-1; D possibly corresponds to TRBD1 (6 bases). Per germline, CDR1 MNHGY and CDR2 SAAAGT. V lost 4 bases to trimming and J lost 4 bases, with 13 bases between them. The CDR3 extends over 14 amino acids. The CDR3 DNA follows: TGTGCCAGCAGTTTCGGGGGGCTGGTCACTGAAGCTTTCTTT. Translation: CASSFGGLVTEAFF.

This clonotype was counted ten times or more. The chain has TRBV5-8 and TRBJ2-3; D is unresolved. V lost 2 bases to trimming and J lost 2 bases, with 9 bases between them. The CDR3 has 14 amino acids. Per germline, CDR1 SGHTS and CDR2 YDEGEE. The CDR3 coding sequence is TGTGCCAGCAGCTTAAGGCTATACACAGATACGCAGTATTTT. It codes for CASSLRLYTDTQYF.

The sample holds many counts of this clonotype. This chain joins TRBV7-2 and TRBJ2-3; D possibly uses TRBD1 or TRBD2 (5 bases each). Germline CDR1 is SGHTA and CDR2 is FQGNSA. V lost 1 base to trimming and J lost 1 base, with 9 bases between them. This CDR3 spans 15 amino acids. DNA of the CDR3: TGTGCCAGCAGCTTAGGAGGGACCCGCACAGATACGCAGTATTTT. It codes for CASSLGGTRTDTQYF.

This clonotype was observed a handful of times. The gene calls are TRBV28 and TRBJ2-3; 7 bases agree with TRBD1. Germline CDR1 reads MDHEN; CDR2 reads SYDVKM. The CDR3 consists of 15 residues. The ends lost 3 bases at V and 6 bases at J; junction bases unmatched: 9. CDR3 sequence reads: CASSFSQGVTDTQYF. CDR3 nucleotide sequence: TGTGCCAGCAGTTTCTCCCAGGGGGTAACGGATACGCAGTATTTT.

The chain employs TRBV4-1 and TRBJ2-5, with a weak D call TRBD2 (6 bases). CDR1 is MGHRA and CDR2 is YSYEKL in the germline V gene. V lost 0 bases to trimming and J lost 0 bases, with 11 bases between them. CDR3 length: 16 residues. CDR3: CASSQDPGDYQETQYF. In nucleotides, the CDR3 is TGCGCCAGCAGCCAAGACCCGGGAGATTACCAAGAGACCCAGTACTTC.

This clonotype was observed at least ten times. J is TRBJ2-1 and V is TRBV7-2, with TRBD1 matching 7 bases. CDR1 SGHTA and CDR2 FQGNSA come from the germline V gene. CDR3 length: 15 residues. V lost 3 bases, J lost 0 bases, and 2 bases stayed unmatched. The CDR3 region has the DNA TGTGCCAGCAGCTTGGGGGACAGCTCCTACAATGAGCAGTTCTTC. Translated, it gives CASSLGDSSYNEQFF. Full variable domain (remainder filled in from reference TRBV7-2 and TRBJ2-1): GAGVSQSPSNKVTEKGKDVELRCDPISGHTALYWYRQSLGQGLEFLIYFQGNSAPDKSGLPSDRFSAERTGGSVSTLTIQRTQQEDSAVYLCASSLGDSSYNEQFFGPGTRLTVL.

This chain uses TRBV7-2 with TRBJ2-5, with TRBD2 identical over 7 bases. This CDR3 has 15 amino acids. The junction had 13 bases not matched to a gene; V was cut back by 6 bases and J by 6 bases. Germline V gives CDR1 SGHTA, CDR2 FQGNSA. This chain's CDR3 is CASRAGSGTTKTQYF. In DNA, the CDR3 is TGTGCCAGCAGGGCGGGGAGCGGGACGACGAAGACCCAGTACTTC.

This clonotype was seen a few times. The chain couples TRBV6-5 to TRBJ2-7; D is uncertain. This CDR3 is 11 amino acids long. V was cut by 2 bases and J by 7 bases, with 6 bases left in between. Germline lookup yields CDR1 MNHEY and CDR2 SVGAGI. The CDR3 DNA follows: TGTGCCAGCAGTTACCTTGGTGAGCAGTACTTC. It encodes CASSYLGEQYF.

V gene TRBV28 combines with J gene TRBJ2-6, with D perhaps TRBD2 (5 bases). Germline values: CDR1 MDHEN, CDR2 SYDVKM. This CDR3 comprises 14 residues. Trimming took off 4 bases at V and 6 bases at J, with 10 bases between the two ends. CDR3 nucleotides: TGTGCCAGCAGTTCCCTAGCTGAGGCCAACGTCCTGACTTTC. Amino acid sequence: CASSSLAEANVLTF. The entire variable domain, with the rest obtained from reference TRBV28 and TRBJ2-6, is as follows: DVKVTQSSRYLVKRTGEKVFLECVQDMDHENMFWYRQDPGLGLRLIYFSYDVKMKEKGDIPEGYSVSREKKERFSLILESASTNQTSMYLCASSSLAEANVLTFGAGSRLTVL.

The chain employs TRBV7-2 and TRBJ1-1; 7 bases are shared with TRBD1. CDR3 length: 14 amino acids. The J segment lost 5 bases and the V segment lost 4 bases, leaving 7 bases of the junction unmatched. Germline CDR1 reads SGHTA; CDR2 reads FQGNSA. CDR3 loop: CASSSGQFGTEAFF. Here the CDR3 DNA reads TGTGCCAGCAGCTCGGGACAGTTTGGGACTGAAGCTTTCTTT.

V gene TRBV7-2 combines with J gene TRBJ1-2; D gene uncertain. The V end lost 5 bases, the J end lost 8 bases, and 12 bases lay between the germline ends. The germline V gene has CDR1 SGHTA and CDR2 FQGNSA. The length of the CDR3 is 12 residues. CDR3 region: CASSPHEGGYTF. In DNA, the CDR3 is TGTGCCAGCAGCCCACACGAGGGCGGCTACACCTTC.